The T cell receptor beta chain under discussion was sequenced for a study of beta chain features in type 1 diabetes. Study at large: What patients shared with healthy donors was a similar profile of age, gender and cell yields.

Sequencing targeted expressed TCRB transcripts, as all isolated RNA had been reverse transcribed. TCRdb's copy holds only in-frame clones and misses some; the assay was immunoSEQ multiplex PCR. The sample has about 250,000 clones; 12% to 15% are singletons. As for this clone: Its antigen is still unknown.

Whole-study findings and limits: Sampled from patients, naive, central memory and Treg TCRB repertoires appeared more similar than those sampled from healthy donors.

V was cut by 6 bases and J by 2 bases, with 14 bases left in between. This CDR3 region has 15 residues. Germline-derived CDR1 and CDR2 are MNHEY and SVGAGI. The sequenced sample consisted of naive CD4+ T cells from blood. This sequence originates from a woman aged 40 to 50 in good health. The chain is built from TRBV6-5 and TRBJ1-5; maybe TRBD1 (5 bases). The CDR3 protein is CASSWGSGGNQPQHF. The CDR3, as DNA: TGTGCCAGCAGCTGGGGCAGTGGGGGCAATCAGCCCCAGCATTTT.